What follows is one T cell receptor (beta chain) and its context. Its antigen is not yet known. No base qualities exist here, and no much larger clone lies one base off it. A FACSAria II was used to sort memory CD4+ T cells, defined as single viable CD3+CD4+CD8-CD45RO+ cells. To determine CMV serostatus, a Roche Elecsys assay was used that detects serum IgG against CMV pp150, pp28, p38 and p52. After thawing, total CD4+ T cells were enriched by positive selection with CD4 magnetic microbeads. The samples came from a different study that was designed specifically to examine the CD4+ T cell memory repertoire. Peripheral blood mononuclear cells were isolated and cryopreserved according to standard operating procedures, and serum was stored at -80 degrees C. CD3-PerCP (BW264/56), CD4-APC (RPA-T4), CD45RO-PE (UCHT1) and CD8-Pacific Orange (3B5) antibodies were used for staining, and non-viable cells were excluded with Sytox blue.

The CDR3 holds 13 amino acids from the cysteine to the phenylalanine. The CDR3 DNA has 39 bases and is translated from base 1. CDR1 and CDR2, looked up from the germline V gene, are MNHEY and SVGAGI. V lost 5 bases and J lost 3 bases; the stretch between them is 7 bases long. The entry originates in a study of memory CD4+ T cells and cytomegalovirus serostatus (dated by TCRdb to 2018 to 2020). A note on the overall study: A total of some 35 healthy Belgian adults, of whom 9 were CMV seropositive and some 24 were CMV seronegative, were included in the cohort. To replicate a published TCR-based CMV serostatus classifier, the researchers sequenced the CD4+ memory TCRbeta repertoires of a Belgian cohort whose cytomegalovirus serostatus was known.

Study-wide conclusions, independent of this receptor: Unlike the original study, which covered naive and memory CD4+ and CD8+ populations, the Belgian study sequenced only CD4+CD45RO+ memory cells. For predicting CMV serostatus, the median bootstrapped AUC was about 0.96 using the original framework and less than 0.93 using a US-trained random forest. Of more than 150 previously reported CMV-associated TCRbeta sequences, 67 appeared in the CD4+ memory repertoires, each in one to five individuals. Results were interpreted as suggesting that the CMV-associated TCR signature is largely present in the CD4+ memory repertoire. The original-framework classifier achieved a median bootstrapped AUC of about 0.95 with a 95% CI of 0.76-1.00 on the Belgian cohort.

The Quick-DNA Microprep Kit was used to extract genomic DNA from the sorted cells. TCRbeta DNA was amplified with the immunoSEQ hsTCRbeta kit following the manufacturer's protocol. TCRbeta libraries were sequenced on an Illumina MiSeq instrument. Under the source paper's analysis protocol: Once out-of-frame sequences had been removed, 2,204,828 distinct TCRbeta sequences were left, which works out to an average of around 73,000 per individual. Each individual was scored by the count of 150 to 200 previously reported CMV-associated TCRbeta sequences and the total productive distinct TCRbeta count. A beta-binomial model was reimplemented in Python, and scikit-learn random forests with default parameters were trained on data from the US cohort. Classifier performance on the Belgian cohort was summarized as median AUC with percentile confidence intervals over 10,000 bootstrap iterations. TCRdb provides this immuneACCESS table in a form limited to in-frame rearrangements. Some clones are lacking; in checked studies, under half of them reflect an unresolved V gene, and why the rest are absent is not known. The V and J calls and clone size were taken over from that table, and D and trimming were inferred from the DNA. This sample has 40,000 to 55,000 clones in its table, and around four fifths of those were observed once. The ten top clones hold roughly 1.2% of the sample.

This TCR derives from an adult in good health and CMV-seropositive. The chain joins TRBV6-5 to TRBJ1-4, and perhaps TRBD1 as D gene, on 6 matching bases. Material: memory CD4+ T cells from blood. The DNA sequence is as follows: TGTGCCAGCAGTCGGACAGCTAATGAAAAACTGTTTTTT. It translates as CASSRTANEKLFF.